The T cell receptor beta chain described here comes from a study of CD8 T cells in Susac syndrome. It was with random hexamers that roughly 0.45 to 1 ug RNA was reverse transcribed. TCRdb called the immunoSEQ multiplex PCR reads again in MiXCR, with one record for every CDR3 protein. Here the sample spans a few hundred thousand distinct CDR3 sequences, 85% being singletons. The CDR3 is 17 residues long. CDR1 and CDR2 from the germline V gene are MNHEY and SMNVEV (reference sequence). Deletions cut 6 bases from V and 0 bases from J, with 15 bases between. The TCR comes from a human donor with multiple sclerosis. Sequencing was carried out using CD8+ T cells from PBMCs. The gene calls are TRBV27 and TRBJ2-6, with D perhaps given as TRBD1 or TRBD2 (5 bases each). The CDR3 DNA is TGTGCCAGCAGCTACGGGACGTTCGCCTCTGGGGCCAACGTCCTGACTTTC. Its translation is CASSYGTFASGANVLTF.